Many counts were recorded for the clone carrying this T cell receptor beta chain. Its matching antigen is unknown. cDNA carried unique molecular identifiers, and a universal primer site was added by template switching. TCRdb reprocessed the 5' RACE reads with MiXCR, giving one entry per CDR3 protein. The data contain some 240,000 distinct CDR3 sequences, about 10% of them singletons. The sample originates from a study of identical twins. Study conclusions and caveats: Cross-sectional statistical analysis, not tracking of the same donors, underpinned the conclusions. Twins' excess sharing was less marked for out-of-frame beta sequences.

Germline V lookup: CDR1 SGDLS, CDR2 YYNGEE. The CDR3 covers 15 residues. Trimming removed 5 bases from V and 4 bases from J, with 16 bases in between. The genes are TRBV9 and TRBJ2-1; possible D gene TRBD2, 6 bases. The sequence was obtained from a man aged 50-60 years in good health. The specimen sequenced was memory T cells sorted from blood. CDR3 amino acids: CASSLSGSEYNEQFF. In DNA form, the CDR3 reads TGTGCCAGCAGTCTTTCCGGGAGTGAATACAATGAGCAGTTCTTC.